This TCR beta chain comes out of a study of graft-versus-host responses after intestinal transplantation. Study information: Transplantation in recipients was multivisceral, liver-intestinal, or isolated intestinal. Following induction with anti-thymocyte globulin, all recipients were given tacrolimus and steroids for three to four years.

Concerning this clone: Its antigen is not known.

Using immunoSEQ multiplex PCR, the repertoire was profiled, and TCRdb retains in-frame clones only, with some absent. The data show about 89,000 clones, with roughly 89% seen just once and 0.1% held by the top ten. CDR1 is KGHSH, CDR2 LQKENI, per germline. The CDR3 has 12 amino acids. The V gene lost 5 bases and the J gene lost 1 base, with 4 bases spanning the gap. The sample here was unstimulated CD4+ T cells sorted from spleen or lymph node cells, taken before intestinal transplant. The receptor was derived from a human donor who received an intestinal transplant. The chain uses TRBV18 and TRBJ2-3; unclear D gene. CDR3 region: CASSAGTDTQYF. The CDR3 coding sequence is TGTGCCAGCTCAGCGGGCACAGATACGCAGTATTTT. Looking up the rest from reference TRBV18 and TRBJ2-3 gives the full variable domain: NAGVMQNPRHLVRRRGQEARLRCSPMKGHSHVYWYRQLPEEGLKFMVYLQKENIIDESGMPKERFSAEFPKEGPSILRIQQVVRGDSAAYFCASSAGTDTQYFGPGTRLTVL.